Following are 18 T cell receptor beta chains from one sample sequenced in a study of technical replicates of blood from several donors. This table comes from immunoSEQ multiplex PCR, and its TCRdb copy is limited to in-frame clones, with some not included. The repertoire consists of tens of thousands of clones, with more than 75% occurring once and the leading ten covering approximately 4.4%. Sequencing was performed on PBMCs. The source of these receptors is a human donor in good health. Some clones in this sample may be carry-over from other donors' samples.

V gene TRBV7-6 combines with J gene TRBJ2-1, with TRBD1 as a possible D gene (5 bases). The ends were cut back, 1 base at V and 1 base at J, with 17 bases in the middle. The length of the CDR3 is 18 residues. Germline-derived CDR1 and CDR2 are SGHVS and FNYEAQ. DNA for the CDR3: TGTGCCAGCAGCTTAGAGGTAGGGGCAGGCCCTTCCTACAATGAGCAGTTCTTC. As protein: CASSLEVGAGPSYNEQFF.

This clone has just one count. The chain carries TRBV10-3 and TRBJ1-5; possible D gene TRBD1, 6 bases. Looked up from germline, CDR1 is ENHRY and CDR2 is SYGVKD. The CDR3 is 15 amino acids. Trimming shortened V by 4 bases and J by 3 bases, and 13 bases separated the two germline ends. The CDR3 is CAISASGGDNQPQHF. CDR3 in DNA: TGTGCCATCAGTGCCTCGGGGGGCGACAATCAGCCCCAGCATTTT.

CDR3 sequence reads: CASSQGGGGVGEKLFF. The DNA of the CDR3 is TGCGCCAGCAGCCAAGGGGGAGGGGGGGTCGGCGAAAAACTGTTTTTT. J is TRBJ1-4 and V is TRBV4-1; D is perhaps TRBD1 (6 bases). V gave up 1 base and J gave up 8 bases, with 17 bases separating them. CDR3 length: 16 residues. Per the germline V gene, CDR1 is MGHRA and CDR2 is YSYEKL.

The V and J genes are TRBV4-3 and TRBJ1-1; 8 nucleotides match TRBD1. Germline CDR1 and CDR2: LGHNA and YSLEER. Trimming removed 0 bases from V and 1 base from J; junction bases left unmatched: 4. The CDR3 length is 16 residues. CDR3 sequence (DNA): TGCGCCAGCAGCCAAGAACGGACAGGGTGGAACACTGAAGCTTTCTTT. Protein product: CASSQERTGWNTEAFF.

The gene calls are TRBV29-1 and TRBJ1-1; TRBD1 matches at 7 bases. V gave up 4 bases and J gave up 2 bases; unmatched junction bases: 4. Germline assignment: CDR1 SQVTM and CDR2 ANQGSEA. This CDR3 has 13 amino acids. CDR3 DNA: TGCAGCGTTGCACAGGGGATCAACACTGAAGCTTTCTTT. Amino acid sequence: CSVAQGINTEAFF.

The CDR3 protein is CASSLNRGGSGGNEQFF. DNA for the CDR3: TGCGCCAGCAGCTTAAACCGAGGCGGGAGCGGGGGAAATGAGCAGTTCTTC. The V gene is TRBV5-1, the J gene TRBJ2-1; TRBD2 aligns across 8 bases. CDR3 size: 17 residues. V shed 2 bases and J 7 bases; nucleotides not matched to a gene: 14. CDR1 and CDR2 (germline): SGHRS, YFSETQ.

This clone occurred a few times. This chain uses TRBV9 with TRBJ2-2; 8 bases line up with TRBD1. The CDR3 has 16 residues. Trimming cost V 1 base and J 0 bases; bases outside gene matches: 2. Germline CDR1 is SGDLS and CDR2 is YYNGEE. This chain's CDR3 is CASSVQGAPNTGELFF. The CDR3 region has the DNA TGTGCCAGCAGCGTACAGGGGGCTCCGAACACCGGGGAGCTGTTTTTT.

By sample fraction, this clone is medium-sized. This chain joins TRBV11-2 and TRBJ2-1, with 14 positions matching TRBD2. The V gene's germline CDR1 is SGHAT and CDR2 FQNNGV. J lost 12 bases, V lost 5 bases, and 21 bases had no gene match. This CDR3 region has 19 residues. DNA for the CDR3: TGTGCCAGCAGCGATAGTTGGGGTATTAGGACTAGCGGGGGGAAGGGGCAGTTCTTC. This codes for CASSDSWGIRTSGGKGQFF.

This sequence joins TRBV18 and TRBJ2-5; TRBD2 matches 7 bases. Trimming cost V 5 bases and J 5 bases; bases outside gene matches: 2. Germline assignment: CDR1 KGHSH and CDR2 LQKENI. There are 12 residues in the CDR3. Written as DNA, the CDR3 is TGTGCCAGCTCAGCGGGGGAGGAGACCCAGTACTTC. The encoded protein is CASSAGEETQYF.

The chain uses TRBV7-2 and TRBJ1-2; tentatively, D is TRBD1 (6 bases). Looked up from germline, CDR1 is SGHTA and CDR2 is FQGNSA. The CDR3 covers 14 residues. V was trimmed by 5 bases and J by 6 bases, leaving 16 bases between them. The CDR3 region is CASSPPWGGNGYTF. In DNA, the CDR3 is TGTGCCAGCAGCCCACCGTGGGGGGGCAATGGCTACACCTTC.

This clone was seen just once. The V and J genes are TRBV9 and TRBJ2-6; 11 positions match TRBD1. With 3 bases clipped from V and 0 bases from J, the junction kept 2 bases outside the gene matches. CDR3 size: 17 residues. In germline, CDR1 is SGDLS, CDR2 YYNGEE. The CDR3 is CASSAGTGGSGANVLTF. Written as DNA, the CDR3 is TGTGCCAGCAGCGCCGGGACAGGGGGCTCTGGGGCCAACGTCCTGACTTTC.

This sequence joins TRBV7-6 and TRBJ1-2, with 7 bases that match TRBD1. J gave up 5 bases and V 6 bases, and 9 bases lay outside the gene matches. The CDR3 loop spans 14 amino acids. The germline gives CDR1 SGHVS, CDR2 FNYEAQ. The CDR3 loop is CASSPGTEGYGYTF. In DNA form, the CDR3 reads TGTGCCAGCAGTCCCGGGACAGAGGGTTATGGCTACACCTTC.

The gene calls are TRBV6-1 and TRBJ1-4; D remains ambiguous. V shed 5 bases and J shed 2 bases, with 9 bases lying between them. This CDR3 spans 14 amino acids. CDR1 MNHNS and CDR2 SASEGT come from the germline V gene. CDR3 protein: CASSLQWTNEKLFF. For the CDR3, the DNA is TGTGCCAGCAGTCTCCAGTGGACTAATGAAAAACTGTTTTTT.

V gene TRBV5-1 combines with J gene TRBJ2-7; 8 nucleotides align to TRBD1. CDR1 and CDR2 (germline): SGHRS, YFSETQ. The trim removed 4 bases at V and 7 bases at J, leaving 4 bases unmatched. CDR3 size: 12 residues. The CDR3 DNA is TGCGCCAGCAGCCCTGACAGGGGAGAGCAGTACTTC. Translated: CASSPDRGEQYF.

V and J are TRBV7-2 and TRBJ2-2, with D unclear. V was cut by 0 bases and J by 0 bases, with 11 bases left in between. Germline V CDR1 and CDR2: SGHTA, FQGNSA. CDR3 size: 17 residues. The CDR3 loop is CASSLARTRSNTGELFF. DNA for the CDR3: TGTGCCAGCAGCTTAGCGCGTACCCGTTCGAACACCGGGGAGCTGTTTTTT.

This chain uses TRBV7-2 with TRBJ2-3; D possibly corresponds to TRBD2 (6 bases). Germline loops: CDR1 SGHTA, CDR2 FQGNSA. The CDR3 length is 17 residues. The V and J ends lost 5 bases and 4 bases respectively, with 22 bases between them. The CDR3 is CASSIQLSGLGPDTQYF. CDR3 bases: TGTGCCAGCAGCATACAACTCTCGGGACTCGGACCAGATACGCAGTATTTT.

The chain carries TRBV18 and TRBJ1-1; 9 positions agree with TRBD1. Germline V lookup: CDR1 KGHSH, CDR2 LQKENI. The CDR3 loop spans 14 amino acids. After removal of 3 bases from V and 4 bases from J, the junction contained 3 bases not matched to a gene. CDR3 sequence: CASSPDRGSTEAFF. The CDR3 bases are TGTGCCAGCTCACCGGACAGGGGTAGCACTGAAGCTTTCTTT.

This rearrangement joins TRBV7-9 to TRBJ2-3; D is unresolved. CDR3 length: 12 amino acids. V was trimmed by 4 bases and J by 0 bases, leaving 2 bases between them. Germline V gives CDR1 SEHNR, CDR2 FQNEAQ (reference sequence). The CDR3 here is CASSSSTDTQYF. For the CDR3, the DNA is TGTGCCAGCAGCTCGAGCACAGATACGCAGTATTTT.